This TCR beta chain was identified in a study of blood T cell repertoires in COVID-19. On the study more broadly: Acute-phase and convalescent COVID-19 samples originated in the United States, Italy and Spain.

Authors' analysis steps: Reference gene primer amplification gave nucleated cell count estimates. The repertoire was sequenced with immunoSEQ multiplex PCR; TCRdb's copy has only in-frame clones and lacks some. V and J calls and clone size come straight from that table; D and trimming were deduced from the DNA. The table records roughly 380,000 clones, 85% to 90% of them present only once. V lost 5 bases to trimming and J lost 4 bases; unmatched junction nucleotides: 19. Germline loops: CDR1 MNHNY, CDR2 SVGAGI (reference sequence). The CDR3 has 18 amino acids. Participants were aged roughly 18 to 89 years, lived in about 26 US areas, and enrolled virtually.

The source material was PBMCs or T cells enriched from blood (not recorded which). The V gene is TRBV6-6, the J gene TRBJ1-2; the match to TRBD1 covers 7 bases. This TCR derives from a woman in her thirties who had been exposed to COVID-19. The CDR3 sequence: CASSPGIPNPGQPYGYTF. CDR3 coding DNA: TGTGCCAGCAGTCCCGGAATACCAAATCCGGGACAGCCCTATGGCTACACCTTC.